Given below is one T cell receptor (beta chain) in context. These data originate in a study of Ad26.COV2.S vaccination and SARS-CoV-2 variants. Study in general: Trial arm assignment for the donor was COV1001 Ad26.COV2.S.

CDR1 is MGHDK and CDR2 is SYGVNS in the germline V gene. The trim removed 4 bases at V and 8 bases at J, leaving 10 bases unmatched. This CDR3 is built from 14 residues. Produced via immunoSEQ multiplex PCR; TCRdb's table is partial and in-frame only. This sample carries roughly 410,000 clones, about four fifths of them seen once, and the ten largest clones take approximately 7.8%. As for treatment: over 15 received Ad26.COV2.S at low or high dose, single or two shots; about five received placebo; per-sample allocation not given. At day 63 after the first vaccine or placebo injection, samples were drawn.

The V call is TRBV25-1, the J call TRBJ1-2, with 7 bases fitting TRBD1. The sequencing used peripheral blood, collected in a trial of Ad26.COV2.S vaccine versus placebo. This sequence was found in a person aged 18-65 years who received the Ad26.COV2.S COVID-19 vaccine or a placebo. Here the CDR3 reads CASSALGQRSGYTF. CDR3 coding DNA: TGTGCCAGCAGTGCCCTGGGACAGAGAAGCGGCTACACCTTC.